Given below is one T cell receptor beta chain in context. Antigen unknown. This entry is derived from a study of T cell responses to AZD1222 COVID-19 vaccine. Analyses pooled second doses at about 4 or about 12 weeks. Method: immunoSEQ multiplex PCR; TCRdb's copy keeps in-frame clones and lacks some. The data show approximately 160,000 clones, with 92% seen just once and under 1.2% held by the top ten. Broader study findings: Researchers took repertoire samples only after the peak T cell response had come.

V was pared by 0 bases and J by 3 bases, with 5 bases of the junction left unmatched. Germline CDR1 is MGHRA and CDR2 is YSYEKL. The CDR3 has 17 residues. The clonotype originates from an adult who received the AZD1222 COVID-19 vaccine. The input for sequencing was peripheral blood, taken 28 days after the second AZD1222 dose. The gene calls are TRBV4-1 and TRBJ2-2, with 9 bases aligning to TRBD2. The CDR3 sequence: CASSQDPLAGYTGELFF. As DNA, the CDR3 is TGCGCCAGCAGCCAAGACCCTCTAGCGGGGTACACCGGGGAGCTGTTTTTT.